This T cell receptor beta chain was observed in a study of T cell responses to AZD1222 COVID-19 vaccine. Findings and caveats of the study: With two AZD1222 doses given, Spike-specific TCR breadth and depth both rose. Most donors were white British, females outnumbered males, and clonal diversity was possibly underestimated. Baseline serostatus was positive in only six AZD1222 recipients. Unmutated variant regions are reportedly the target of nearly half of TCRs that are spike-specific.

TCRdb's table, derived via immunoSEQ multiplex PCR, lists solely in-frame clones and lacks some. Here the sample spans about 140,000 clones, almost 95% being singletons. The CDR3 runs 13 residues. Trimming took 6 bases from V and 7 from J; bases not matched to a gene: 6. Remarks on this clone: Its antigen is not identified.

This receptor was obtained from an adult who received the AZD1222 COVID-19 vaccine. Material: peripheral blood, obtained 28 days after the second AZD1222 dose. The rearrangement links TRBV12-3 or TRBV12-4 to TRBJ2-4; TRBD1 agrees at 7 bases. The CDR3 protein is CASRRQGSNIQYF. The CDR3 coding sequence is TGTGCCAGCAGAAGACAGGGAAGTAACATTCAGTACTTC.